The clone carrying this TCR beta chain was observed a single time. One end of the junction does not line up with germline, which may come from a read error. CDR3 length equals 15 residues. Germline-derived CDR1 and CDR2 are MGHDK and SYGVNS. This record belongs to a study of T cells in Graves' hyperthyroidism and ophthalmopathy. Amplification of TCR beta CDR3 regions used RNA as the template. The HTBI primer set was used in a first-round RT-PCR of the TCR CDR3. TCRdb reanalysed the multiplex PCR reads using MiXCR and keeps one entry per CDR3 protein. This sample has around 55,000 distinct CDR3 sequences, with around 48% found just once.

This chain uses TRBV25-1 with TRBJ2-2; a possible D gene is TRBD1 (6 bases). The sequence derives from a woman between 50 and 59 years old with Graves' ophthalmopathy. The specimen sequenced was blood. The CDR3 protein is CSSNGGHWNTVELFF. Here the CDR3 DNA reads TGTTCCAGCAATGGGGGACACTGGAACACCGTGGAGCTGTTTTTT. Supplemented by reference TRBV25-1 and TRBJ2-2, the full variable domain reads EADIYQTPRYLVIGTGKKITLECSQTMGHDKMYWYQQDPGMELHLIHYSYGVNSTEKGDLSSESTVSRIRTEHFPLTLESARPSHTSQYLCSSNGGHWNTVELFFGEGSRLTVL.